This entry is about one T cell receptor beta chain. Its antigen is unknown. Base qualities are not provided; no much larger clone lies one nucleotide away. V sheds 3 bases and J sheds 0 bases, leaving 15 bases between their ends. Taken from cysteine to phenylalanine, the CDR3 has 16 residues. Only CDR3 DNA remains: 48 bases, in frame from the first base. The germline V gene supplies CDR1 SGHAT and CDR2 FQNNGV. TCRbeta CDR3 regions were amplified from genomic DNA using the immunoSEQ Assay, a bias-controlled multiplex PCR. The paper's processing steps were these. The number of nucleated cells in each sample was estimated by amplification of reference gene primers within the assay. To quantify the absolute abundance of each unique TCRbeta CDR3 rearrangement, sequence reads were collapsed and filtered. Productive Simpson clonality was computed per sample as the square root of Simpson's diversity index over productive rearrangements. TCRdb retrieved this table from immuneACCESS and kept in-frame rearrangements only. Not all clones are present; in checked studies, unresolved V genes account for under half, and no reason is known for the remainder. The D gene and trimming were derived from the DNA, and the V and J assignments and clone size from that table. For this sample the table gives about 480,000 clones, of which around nine tenths were detected only once. The ten most abundant clones make up 1.5% to 2% of the sample.

These data belong to a study of blood T cell repertoires in COVID-19 (dated by TCRdb to about 2020). For the wider study: Samples from collaborators originated in the United States, Italy and Spain and spanned both the acute and convalescent phases of COVID-19. Samples were obtained from the ongoing ImmuneRACE study (first 160 participants) and from 950 to 1,500 subjects provided by 6 global collaborators. Nearly every sample came with metadata listing a de-identified subject ID, COVID-19 status, age in years and sex. The repertoires were made available in a free public database intended to serve as a resource for research on the immune response to SARS-CoV-2. The dataset comprised deeply sampled blood TCRbeta repertoires from subjects exposed to, actively infected with, or recovered from COVID-19. HLA class I and class II types, where available, came from metadata supplied by the sample provider rather than from assay-based typing. The prospective study material was composed of cDNA or gDNA derived from T cells, B-cell-depleted T cells, or PBMCs.

Broader findings and caveats from the paper: Clinical and demographic metadata were provided uncurated, with the amount varying by source and participant.

Participants in the prospective study were aged about 18 to 95 years, lived in over 20 United States geographic areas, and enrolled through a virtual design. In the prospective study, cohorts were assigned on the basis of participant-reported clinical history obtained from a screening survey and a study questionnaire. Recovered participants in ImmuneRACE Cohort 3 were defined by two consecutive negative NP/OP PCR tests, clearance by a healthcare professional, or resolution of symptoms. In the prospective study, mobile phlebotomists collected whole blood, serum and a nasopharyngeal or oropharyngeal swab from each participant. Over a roughly two-month period, participants in the prospective study had the option of providing additional blood draws and questionnaires. Prospective study blood samples were shipped either frozen or at room temperature before DNA extraction.

The sequenced material came from PBMCs or T cells enriched from blood (not recorded which). The sequence was obtained from a middle-aged woman who had recovered from COVID-19. The sequence joins TRBV11-2 to TRBJ2-7, with the D gene not confidently named. CDR3 reads: CASSLRGGLPSYEQYF. The DNA sequence is given as TGTGCCAGCAGCTTGAGAGGTGGTCTTCCCTCCTACGAGCAGTACTTC.